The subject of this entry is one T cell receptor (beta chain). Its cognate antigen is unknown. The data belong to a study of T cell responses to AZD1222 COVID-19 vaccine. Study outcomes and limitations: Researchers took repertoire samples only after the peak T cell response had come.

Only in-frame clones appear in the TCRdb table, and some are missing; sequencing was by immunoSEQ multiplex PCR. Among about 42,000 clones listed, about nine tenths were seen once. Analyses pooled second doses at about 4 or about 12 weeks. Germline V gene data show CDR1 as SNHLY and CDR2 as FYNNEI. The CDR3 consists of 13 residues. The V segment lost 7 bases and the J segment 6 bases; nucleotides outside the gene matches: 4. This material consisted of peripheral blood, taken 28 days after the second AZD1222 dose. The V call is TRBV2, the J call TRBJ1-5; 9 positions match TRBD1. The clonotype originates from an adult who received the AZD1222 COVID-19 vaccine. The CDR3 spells CASKATGGQPQHF. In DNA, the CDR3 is TGTGCCAGCAAGGCGACAGGGGGTCAGCCCCAGCATTTT. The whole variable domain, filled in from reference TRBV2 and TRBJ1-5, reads EPEVTQTPSHQVTQMGQEVILRCVPISNHLYFYWYRQILGQKVEFLVSFYNNEISEKSEIFDDQFSVERPDGSNFTLKIRSTKLEDSAMYFCASKATGGQPQHFGDGTRLSIL.